This T cell receptor (beta chain) was captured by sequencing in a study of blood T cells in healthy people across ages. Study-level findings and limits: The long-lived group displayed more naive CD4+ cells, plus higher diversity, than the aged donors did.

For the second PCR, which ran for about 7 to 11 cycles, a sample-barcoded 5' primer and a J-beta primer mix were used. TCRdb called the 5' RACE reads again in MiXCR, with one record for every CDR3 protein. Altogether more than 1,000,000 distinct CDR3 sequences are present, under 30% being singletons, with the ten largest covering around 0.75%. Note on this clonotype: What it binds is unknown.

These data were also filed under a second study, of T cells of mothers and their children. According to that study: Researchers report slightly higher, though non-significant, overlap in related mother-child pairs than in unrelated pairs.

Sequenced sample: blood. This clonotype originated in a girl aged 2 to 9 in good health.

The DNA of the CDR3 is TGCGCCAGCAGCCAAGGAGCGGGGGTCCAAGAGACCCAGTACTTC. As protein: CASSQGAGVQETQYF. This chain links TRBV4-1 with TRBJ2-5, with 8 bases that match TRBD2. Losses at the gene ends were 1 base for V and 1 base for J; bases not matched to a gene: 2. The V gene's germline CDR1 is MGHRA and CDR2 YSYEKL. The CDR3 is made up of 15 amino acids.